This entry is about one T cell receptor (beta chain). All of the isolated RNA was reverse transcribed, so expressed TCRB transcripts were sequenced. The method was immunoSEQ multiplex PCR; TCRdb's version includes in-frame clones alone and lacks a portion of them. Among over 300,000 clones, less than 10% were seen once, and the ten largest hold around 0.45%. CD4+ naive, central memory, regulatory and stem cell-like memory cells were sorted via CD45RO/CCR7/CD25/CD127/CD95/CD27. The authors obtained over 95% purity in all sorted populations. The sample is drawn from a study of beta chain features in type 1 diabetes. Turning to the study itself: Researchers looked at about 110 million sorted cells across all samples.

The CDR3 length is 18 residues. The germline CDR1 and CDR2 sequences are PRHDT and FYEKMQ (reference sequence). Trimming removed 1 base at V and 4 bases at J, with 19 bases between. The chain employs TRBV13 and TRBJ2-2; perhaps TRBD2 as D (5 bases). The sample taken for sequencing was central memory CD4+ T cells from blood. The sequence was obtained from a woman aged 18-30 years in good health. In DNA form, the CDR3 reads TGTGCCAGCAGCTTAGCCTTATACGGCTCACGGGGCACCGGGGAGCTGTTTTTT. Its translation is CASSLALYGSRGTGELFF.